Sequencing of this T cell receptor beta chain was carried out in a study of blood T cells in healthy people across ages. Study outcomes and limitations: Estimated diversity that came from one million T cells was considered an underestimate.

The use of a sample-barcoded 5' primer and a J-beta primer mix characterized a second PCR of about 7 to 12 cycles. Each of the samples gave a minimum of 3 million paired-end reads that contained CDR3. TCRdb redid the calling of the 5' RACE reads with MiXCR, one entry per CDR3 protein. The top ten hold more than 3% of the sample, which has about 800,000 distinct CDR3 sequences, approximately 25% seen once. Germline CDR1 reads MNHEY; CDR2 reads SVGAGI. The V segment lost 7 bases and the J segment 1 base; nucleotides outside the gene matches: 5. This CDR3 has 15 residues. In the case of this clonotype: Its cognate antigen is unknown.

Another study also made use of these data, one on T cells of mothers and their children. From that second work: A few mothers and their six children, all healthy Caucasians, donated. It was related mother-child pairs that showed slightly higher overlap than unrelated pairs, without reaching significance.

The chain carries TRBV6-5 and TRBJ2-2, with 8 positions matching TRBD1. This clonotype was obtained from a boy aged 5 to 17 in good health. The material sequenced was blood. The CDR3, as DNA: TGTGCCAGCATTATGGACAGGGAGAACACCGGGGAGCTGTTTTTT. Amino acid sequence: CASIMDRENTGELFF.